The TCR beta chain described here comes from a study of shared clonotypes between healthy human individuals (dated by TCRdb to about 2020). For the study in its entirety: The cohort included a few men and two women between 18 and 49 years of age. To estimate repertoire size and how much clonotype sharing occurs between individuals, the study deeply sequenced the blood TCR repertoires of roughly 5 healthy adults. Each donor's leukapheresis produced roughly between roughly 0.9 and 8.9 billion PBMCs. For each donor, CD4 naive and CD4 memory were each given three plates, CD8 naive was given two plates, and CD8 memory was given one plate. To increase sequencing depth and limit assay-specific biases, TCR repertoire library preparation and sequencing were carried out by different laboratories using diverse techniques. Broader findings and caveats from the paper: Based on pairwise subsampling, the degree of clonotype sharing among donors was expected to be affected by sequencing depth. When a few donors were compared, the shared fraction of clonotypes was about 5.2% for naive CD4, approximately 3.5% for naive CD8, 2.3% for memory CD4, and roughly 0.4% for memory CD8. Compared with non-shared clonotypes, clonotypes shared by all four sorted-subset donors had higher generation probabilities. Because the study included a small number of donors, the genetic and exposure-history diversity represented was limited. Incomplete sequencing was indicated by rarefaction of sorted-subset datasets, despite the large sequencing depth. Sampling was restricted to blood, and TCR repertoires in tissue are likely to differ from TCR repertoires in blood. Larger estimated clonotype richness was generally found for naive subsets than for memory subsets.

From the cysteine through the phenylalanine, the CDR3 covers 15 amino acids. Solely the CDR3 DNA is kept, with 45 bases framed from the first base. The CDR1 and CDR2 encoded by the germline V gene are MDHEN and SYDVKM. Clipping removes 5 bases from V and 5 bases from J, with 9 as the unmatched junction base count. This clone was seen once. This receptor's antigen is unknown. No base quality values were provided; no much bigger clone lies one nucleotide off. Using the deep immunoSEQ assay, multiplex PCR amplified TCR CDR3 regions from genomic DNA. Extracted genomic DNA from each cell subset was spread evenly across all wells of several immunoSEQ 96-well plates, with each plate serving as a replicate. Each replicate PCR for sorted subsets received about 180 ng genomic DNA, equal to about 30,000 T cell genomes. The purified libraries were quantified using a Qubit 3.0 fluorometer, sized with a Bioanalyzer 2100, and then quantified again using the KAPA Library Quantification kit. Every immunoSEQ 96-well plate was sequenced on a separate single-read 150-cycle Illumina NextSeq 550 flow cell. The authors processed their data as follows. Because the immunoSEQ output included only junctional sequences and no quality scores, the filtering could not be the same as the filtering used for full-length reads. To assign V/J genes and CDR3, sequences were annotated against IMGT germline references using PyIR, a Python wrapper for IgBLAST v1.9. Any read was removed if the V/J assignment was weak (E-value above 1e-6), the CDR3 was missing, or the read contained stop codons, out-of-frame junctions, or ambiguous translated residues. A V3J clonotype was defined by an identical inferred V gene, J gene, and CDR3 amino acid sequence. To compute the percentage overlap between repertoires, the number of shared unique clonotypes was divided by the size of the smaller repertoire. Three approaches were used to assess repertoire richness: RTK rarefaction, the Chao1 estimator, and Recon v2.1 estimates of unobserved clonotypes. For all TCRbeta clonotypes obtained by the gDNA method from a few donors, generation probabilities were computed with OLGA. TCRdb obtained this table from immuneACCESS and retained in-frame rearrangements with V and J assigned. These tables miss some clones; where compared with another copy, unresolved V genes account for less than half of the shortfall, and the remainder is unexplained. Clone size and the V and J calls come from that table; the DNA yielded D and trimming. The sample data list millions of clones, and more than 80% of these were observed just once. Of the sample, 0.14% falls within the top ten clones.

The donors were healthy, HIV-negative adults with no recently reported acute infections or vaccinations. All donors were Caucasian adults living in Nashville, Tennessee, USA. Magnetic negative selection was used to enrich CD4+ T cells, after which naive cells were positively selected on CD45RA and the negative fraction became the memory subset. Blood was obtained by leukapheresis, after which PBMCs were separated by Ficoll-Histopaque density gradient centrifugation and cryopreserved in liquid nitrogen vapor phase. Purity and quantity of every magnetically sorted T cell population were checked by analytical flow cytometry. Genomic DNA was isolated from every sorted fraction and measured by UV absorbance on a Nanodrop 2000c.

Recombination connected TRBV28 to TRBJ2-5, and 9 junctional nucleotides match TRBD1. The sample comprised naive CD4+ T cells sorted from blood. The label giving this sample's cell subset or site can be read as: CD45RA+ positively selected. This TCR derives from a man between 18 and 35 years old in good health. This receptor has the CDR3 CASSGAGQGKETQYF. The bases are TGTGCCAGCAGTGGGGCGGGACAGGGAAAGGAGACCCAGTACTTC.